A selection of T cell receptor beta chains follows, all from one sample in a study of Ad26.COV2.S vaccination and SARS-CoV-2 variants. TCRdb's table, derived via immunoSEQ multiplex PCR, lists solely in-frame clones and lacks some. The data contain over 400,000 clones, over 80% of them seen just once; the ten biggest clones take up about 1.7%. The sample was peripheral blood, taken in a trial of Ad26.COV2.S vaccine versus placebo. These receptors originate from a person between 18 and 65 years old who received the Ad26.COV2.S COVID-19 vaccine or a placebo. Both conserved end residues are trimmed from each CDR3.

>TRBJ1-5|TRBV9
ASSAGQGVQPQH
>TRBJ1-4|TRBV11-2
ASSLVRGTNEKLF
>TRBJ2-1|TRBV7-6
ASSLGTSGATNEQF
>TRBJ2-7|TRBV7-2
ASSRSGNAYEQY
>TRBJ1-2|TRBV7-2
ASSLEGAWGYT
>TRBJ2-6|TRBV9
ASSARTAITPGANVLT
>TRBJ1-1|TRBV5-6
ASSLASTEAF
>TRBJ2-7|TRBV6-5
ASRSKARLGYEQY
>TRBJ2-5|TRBV9
ASSVGTKQETQY
>TRBJ1-4|TRBV4-3
ASSQERADNEKLF
>TRBJ2-5|TRBV27
ASSLVGPLETQY
>TRBJ1-1|TRBV6-5
ASSPGQNTEAF
>TRBJ1-1|TRBV27
ASKGGMDTEAF
>TRBJ1-5|TRBV6-5
ASVDGGYGNQPQH
>TRBJ1-6|TRBV19
AARTAYNSPLH
>TRBJ2-6|TRBV7-2
ASSITGSGANVLT
>TRBJ1-2|TRBV4-3
ASSQDGTPNNYGYT
>TRBJ2-3|TRBV28
ANRGAGTDTQY